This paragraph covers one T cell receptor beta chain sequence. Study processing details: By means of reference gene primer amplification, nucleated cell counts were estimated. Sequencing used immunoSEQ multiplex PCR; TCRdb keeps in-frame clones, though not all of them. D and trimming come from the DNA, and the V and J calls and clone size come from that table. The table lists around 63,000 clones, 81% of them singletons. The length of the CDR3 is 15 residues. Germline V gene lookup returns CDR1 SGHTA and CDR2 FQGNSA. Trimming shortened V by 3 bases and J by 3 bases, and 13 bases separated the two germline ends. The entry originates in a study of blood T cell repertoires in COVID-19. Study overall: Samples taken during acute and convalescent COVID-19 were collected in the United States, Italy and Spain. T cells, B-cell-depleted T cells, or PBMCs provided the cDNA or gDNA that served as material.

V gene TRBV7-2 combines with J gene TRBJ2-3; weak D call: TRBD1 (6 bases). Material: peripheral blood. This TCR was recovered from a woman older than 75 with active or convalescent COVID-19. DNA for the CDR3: TGTGCCAGCAGCTTGGCCGTACAGGGAACAGATACGCAGTATTTT. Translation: CASSLAVQGTDTQYF.